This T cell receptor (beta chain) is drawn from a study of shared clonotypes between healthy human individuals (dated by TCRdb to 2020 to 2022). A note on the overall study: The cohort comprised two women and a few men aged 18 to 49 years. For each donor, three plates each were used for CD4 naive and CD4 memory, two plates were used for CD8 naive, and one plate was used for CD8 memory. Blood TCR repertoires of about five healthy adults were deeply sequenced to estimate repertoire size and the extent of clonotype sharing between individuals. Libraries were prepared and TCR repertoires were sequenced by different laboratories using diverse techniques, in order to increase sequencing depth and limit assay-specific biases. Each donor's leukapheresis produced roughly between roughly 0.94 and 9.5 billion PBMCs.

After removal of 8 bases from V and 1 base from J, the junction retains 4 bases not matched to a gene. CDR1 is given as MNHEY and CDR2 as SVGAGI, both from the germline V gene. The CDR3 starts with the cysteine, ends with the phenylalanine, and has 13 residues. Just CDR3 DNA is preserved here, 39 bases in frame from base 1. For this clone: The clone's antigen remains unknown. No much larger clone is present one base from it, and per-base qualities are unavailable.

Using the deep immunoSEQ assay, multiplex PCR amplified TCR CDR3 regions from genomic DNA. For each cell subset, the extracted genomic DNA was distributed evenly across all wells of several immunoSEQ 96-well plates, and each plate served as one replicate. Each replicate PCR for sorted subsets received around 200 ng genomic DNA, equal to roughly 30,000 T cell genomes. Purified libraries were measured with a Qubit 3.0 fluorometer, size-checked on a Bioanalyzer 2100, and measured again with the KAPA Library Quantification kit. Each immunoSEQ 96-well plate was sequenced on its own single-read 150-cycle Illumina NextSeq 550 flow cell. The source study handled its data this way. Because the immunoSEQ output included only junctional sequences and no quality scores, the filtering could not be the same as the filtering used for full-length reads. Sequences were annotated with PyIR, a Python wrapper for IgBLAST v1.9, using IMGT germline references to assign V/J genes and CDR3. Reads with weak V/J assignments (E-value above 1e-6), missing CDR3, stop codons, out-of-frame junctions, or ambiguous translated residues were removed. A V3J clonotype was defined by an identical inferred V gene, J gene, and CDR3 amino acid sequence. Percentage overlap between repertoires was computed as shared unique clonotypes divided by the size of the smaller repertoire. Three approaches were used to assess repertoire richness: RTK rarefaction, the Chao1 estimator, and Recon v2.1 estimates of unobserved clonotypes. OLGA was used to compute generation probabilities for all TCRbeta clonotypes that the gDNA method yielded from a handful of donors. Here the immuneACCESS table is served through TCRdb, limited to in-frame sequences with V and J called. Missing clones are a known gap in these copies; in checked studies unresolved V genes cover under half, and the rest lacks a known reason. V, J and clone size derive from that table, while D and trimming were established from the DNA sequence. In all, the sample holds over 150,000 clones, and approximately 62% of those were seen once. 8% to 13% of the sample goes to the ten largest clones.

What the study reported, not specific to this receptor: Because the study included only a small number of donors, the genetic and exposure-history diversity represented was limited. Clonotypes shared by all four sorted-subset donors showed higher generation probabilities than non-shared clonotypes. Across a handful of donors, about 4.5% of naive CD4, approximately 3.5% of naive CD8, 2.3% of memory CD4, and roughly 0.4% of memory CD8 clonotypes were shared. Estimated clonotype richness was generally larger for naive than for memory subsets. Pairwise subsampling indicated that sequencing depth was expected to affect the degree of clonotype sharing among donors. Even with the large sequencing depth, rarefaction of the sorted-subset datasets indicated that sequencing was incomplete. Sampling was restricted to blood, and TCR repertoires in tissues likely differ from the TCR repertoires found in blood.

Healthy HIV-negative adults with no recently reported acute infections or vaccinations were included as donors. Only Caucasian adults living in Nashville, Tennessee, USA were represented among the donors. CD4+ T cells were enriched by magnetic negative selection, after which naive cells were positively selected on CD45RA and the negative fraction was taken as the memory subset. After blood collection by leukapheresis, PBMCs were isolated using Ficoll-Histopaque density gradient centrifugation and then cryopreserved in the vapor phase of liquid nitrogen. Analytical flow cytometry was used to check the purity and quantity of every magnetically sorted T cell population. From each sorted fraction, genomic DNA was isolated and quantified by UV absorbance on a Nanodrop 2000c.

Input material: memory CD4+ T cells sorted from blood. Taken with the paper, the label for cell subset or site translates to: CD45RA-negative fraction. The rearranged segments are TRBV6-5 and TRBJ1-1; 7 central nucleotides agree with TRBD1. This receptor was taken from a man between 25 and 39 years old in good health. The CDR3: CASRRDRNTEAFF. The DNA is TGTGCCAGCCGCCGGGACAGGAACACTGAAGCTTTCTTT.